This is a list of T cell receptor beta chains from one sample in a study of post-analysis software for immune sequencing data. MiXCR was run by TCRdb on the PCR reads, yielding one entry per CDR3 protein. The sample includes fewer than 900,000 distinct CDR3 sequences, around 46% of them seen just once. What was sequenced was blood. The receptors stem from a girl aged 10 to 17 with multiple sclerosis. Each CDR3 is given with its conserved first and last residue. The D gene is left open where the match is weak. Clone size, where shown, is once, few, many, or a class for clones that have expanded.

d_call clone_size j_call v_call cdr3_aa
TRBD1 few TRBJ2-7 TRBV6-2/TRBV6-3 CASRYSGTGTYEQYF
TRBD1 few TRBJ2-1 TRBV4-2 CASSSDRADEQFF
. . TRBJ2-7 TRBV5-1 CASSLDGSAYEQYF
. . TRBJ2-5 TRBV29-1 CSVEDHAGETQYF
TRBD1 . TRBJ1-2 TRBV29-1 CSAPGQGAGGYTF
. . TRBJ2-3 TRBV29-1 CSVCSENTDTQYF
. . TRBJ1-2 TRBV15 CATSRDQTGFGYTF
. few TRBJ1-2 TRBV6-5 CASSYGTENYGYTF
. once TRBJ1-2 TRBV30 CAWVPAGNYGYTF
TRBD2 . TRBJ2-1 TRBV20-1 CSAPPGLAAYNEQFF
TRBD2 . TRBJ2-1 TRBV28 CASSSPTSVIYNEQFF
TRBD2 few TRBJ2-7 TRBV4-3 CASSQDLGGTSSYEQYF
TRBD1 . TRBJ2-3 TRBV5-1 CASSLPRDRGTDTQYF
TRBD2 . TRBJ2-3 TRBV25-1 CASSEYRGGRALTDTQYF